This section outlines one T cell receptor beta chain sequence together with its context. Its recognized antigen is unknown. Base qualities are not at hand, and no much larger clone is one base apart. Synthetic TCR analog templates were spiked into each PCR so that absolute template abundance could be estimated from read counts. The immunoSEQ assay was used to amplify TCRbeta CDR3 regions from genomic DNA with bias-controlled V and J gene primers. Rearranged TCRbeta segments were sequenced at approximately 20X coverage. Turning to the authors' computational methods: Sequencing errors were corrected by clustering, and CDR3s were annotated against IMGT so that V, D and J genes could be assigned. Only productive TCRbeta rearrangements were used in downstream analyses, excluding out-of-frame or stop-codon sequences. Clonality was calculated as one minus the Shannon entropy normalized by the log of the number of unique productive sequences. Fisher's exact test with Benjamini-Hochberg correction, using a cutoff of adjusted p below 0.01, was how clones that differed between time points or between blood and tumor were identified. Drawn from immuneACCESS, this table holds only the in-frame rearrangements with V and J called that TCRdb kept. Clones are partly lost; checked studies trace under half to an unresolved V gene and leave the rest unexplained. V, J and clone size derive from that table, while D and trimming were established from the DNA sequence. The sample table records roughly 50,000 clones; 70% to 90% of these occur just once. The leading ten clones occupy 8.8% of the sample.

The CDR3 runs 16 residues from the cysteine to the phenylalanine. CDR3 DNA is the only sequence kept; it has 48 bases, read in frame from the first base. Based on the germline V gene, the CDR1 and CDR2 sequences are SNHLY and FYNNEI. From V the trimming removes 2 bases and from J it removes 7 bases, while the gene matches leave 12 bases of the junction unaccounted for. The data belong to a study of PD-L1 blockade in urothelial cancer (dated by TCRdb to 2015 to 2018). Study-wide context: Every patient began therapy in about 2014 and was given atezolizumab 1,200 mg intravenously every 3 weeks. About nine tenths of the roughly 30 patients were males with bladder-origin urothelial cancer, and about 65% of the 29 reported a prior smoking history. Patients had an ECOG performance status of 0 or 1 and had received between 0 and 3 prior chemotherapy regimens. Blood samples were analyzed 3 weeks after the start of treatment (second dose) and 6 weeks after the start of treatment. Blood samples gave median yields of around 150,000 T cells and over 80,000 unique TCRs, along with a median clonality of around 0.08. The study, an exploratory multi-omic analysis, examined somatic, immune and clinical correlates of response to PD-L1 blockade with atezolizumab in urothelial cancer. TCR sequencing covered pretreatment tumor samples and matched, serially collected peripheral blood taken before and after atezolizumab treatment. Progression-free survival longer than 6 months counted as durable clinical benefit, and TCR features were additionally tested against both progression-free and overall survival. In the same patients, whole exome sequencing and RNA sequencing of pretreatment tumors were performed in addition to TCR sequencing. Several patients achieved durable clinical benefit and about 22 did not. Approximately 29 patients had pretreatment blood TCR-seq, some 25 had at least one posttreatment blood collection, and some 25 had tumor TCR-seq.

The time point label corresponds to: peripheral blood 6 weeks after treatment start. The cohort included 29 patients with locally advanced or metastatic urothelial carcinoma who were treated at Memorial Sloan Kettering on a trial protocol. Peripheral blood mononuclear cells were collected pretreatment and during treatment, with between 1 and 8 total time points obtained per patient. The Qiagen DNeasy Blood extraction kit was used to purify genomic DNA from total PBMCs and from tumor samples. PBMCs were collected pretreatment and during treatment, and were isolated and stored as previously described. Paper-wide results and their limitations: Greater expansion of tumor-associated TCR clones in peripheral blood 3 weeks after the start of treatment was observed in patients with durable benefit (n ≈ 24, p = 0.022). A pretreatment peripheral blood TCR clonality below the median was linked to improved progression-free and overall survival. Small sample size (n of about 29) and many exploratory analyses mean the results are intended to be hypothesis-generating.

The rearranged segments are TRBV2 and TRBJ2-7, with 9 central nucleotides matching TRBD1. This specimen consisted of PBMCs, obtained around atezolizumab (anti-PD-L1) treatment. The origin of this receptor is an older man with urothelial cancer. CDR3 loop: CASSETGTGPWEEQYF. DNA sequence: TGTGCCAGCAGTGAAACCGGGACAGGGCCCTGGGAAGAGCAGTACTTC.